This record looks at one T cell receptor (beta chain) sequence and its context. Its target is unknown. The sample contains more than one DNA sequence encoding this CDR3. The CDR3 loop spans 12 amino acids. Trimming took 5 bases from V and 1 from J, leaving 6 bases between them. The germline V gene has CDR1 SNHLY and CDR2 FYNNEI. Sequencing was performed with immunoSEQ multiplex PCR; in TCRdb, only in-frame clones are kept and a portion is missing. This sample has approximately 140,000 clones; around 94% occur once, and the top ten carry roughly 1.2%. This specimen belongs to a study of T cell responses to AZD1222 COVID-19 vaccine. Across the whole study: Analyses pooled second doses at about 4 or about 12 weeks. Study conclusions and caveats: Donors were mostly white British, more females; clonal diversity possibly underestimated.

The origin of this receptor is an adult in good health. Sequenced here: peripheral blood, sampled on day 0 of AZD1222 vaccination. This chain links TRBV2 with TRBJ2-7; D is unclear. CDR3 region: CASSSGSYEQYV. The CDR3 nucleotides are TGTGCCAGCAGTTCCGGTTCCTACGAGCAGTACGTC.